One sample yielded the 5 T cell receptor beta chains listed below, sequenced in a study of shared clonotypes between healthy human individuals. Repertoires were generated with immunoSEQ multiplex PCR, while TCRdb's copy carries only in-frame clones and drops some. There are roughly 2.1 million clones in the sample; 85% to 95% occur only once, and 1.5% to 2% lies in the top ten. CD45RO negativity and positive selection for CCR7 defined naive CD8 cells, a population that excluded terminally differentiated effector memory CD45RA+ cells. The sequencing sample was made of naive CD8+ T cells from PBMCs. All receptors derive from a man in his late teens or twenties in good health. Some clones in this sample may be carry-over from other donors' samples.

The V and J genes are TRBV11-2 and TRBJ1-1; D not resolved. V gave up 2 bases and J gave up 4 bases, with 11 bases separating them. The CDR3 runs to 14 residues. The germline CDR1 and CDR2 sequences are SGHAT and FQNNGV. The CDR3 reads CASSLYWEVTEAFF. The CDR3 DNA sequence: TGTGCCAGCAGCTTATATTGGGAGGTCACTGAAGCTTTCTTT.

This clone is a singleton in its sample. The rearrangement joins TRBV28 to TRBJ2-7; TRBD2 agrees at 9 bases. The trim removed 8 bases at V and 5 bases at J, leaving 4 bases unmatched. Looked up from germline, CDR1 is MDHEN and CDR2 is SYDVKM. The CDR3 spans 12 residues. The CDR3 nucleotides read TGTGCCAGCGACAGCGGGAGGAACGAGCAGTACTTC. It is translated as CASDSGRNEQYF.

The rearrangement links TRBV7-9 to TRBJ2-5, with D unclear. The germline CDR1 and CDR2 sequences are SEHNR and FQNEAQ (reference sequence). V shed 5 bases and J shed 2 bases, with 15 bases lying between them. The CDR3 sequence is 15 residues long. The CDR3: CASSLSRAAQETQYF. In nucleotides, the CDR3 is TGTGCCAGCAGCCTCTCTCGGGCCGCTCAAGAGACCCAGTACTTC.

The chain carries TRBV7-9 and TRBJ2-7; 11 positions agree with TRBD1. CDR3 length equals 14 residues. From germline, CDR1 is SEHNR and CDR2 FQNEAQ (reference sequence). Trimming cost V 6 bases and J 2 bases; bases outside gene matches: 3. The CDR3 nucleotides read TGTGCCAGCAGATCGGACAGGGGGCCCTACGAGCAGTACTTC. Encoded protein: CASRSDRGPYEQYF. Looking up the rest from reference TRBV7-9 and TRBJ2-7 gives the full variable domain: DTGVSQNPRHKITKRGQNVTFRCDPISEHNRLYWYRQTLGQGPEFLTYFQNEAQLEKSRLLSDRFSAERPKGSFSTLEIQRTEQGDSAMYLCASRSDRGPYEQYFGPGTRLTVT.

The rearrangement joins TRBV9 to TRBJ2-1; unclear D gene. The CDR3 runs 17 residues. V dropped 4 bases and J dropped 0 bases, with 17 bases sitting between them. The germline CDR1 and CDR2 sequences are SGDLS and YYNGEE. Here the CDR3 DNA reads TGTGCCAGCAGCCCTTTTTTTAGACGTAGCTCCTACAATGAGCAGTTCTTC. This codes for CASSPFFRRSSYNEQFF.